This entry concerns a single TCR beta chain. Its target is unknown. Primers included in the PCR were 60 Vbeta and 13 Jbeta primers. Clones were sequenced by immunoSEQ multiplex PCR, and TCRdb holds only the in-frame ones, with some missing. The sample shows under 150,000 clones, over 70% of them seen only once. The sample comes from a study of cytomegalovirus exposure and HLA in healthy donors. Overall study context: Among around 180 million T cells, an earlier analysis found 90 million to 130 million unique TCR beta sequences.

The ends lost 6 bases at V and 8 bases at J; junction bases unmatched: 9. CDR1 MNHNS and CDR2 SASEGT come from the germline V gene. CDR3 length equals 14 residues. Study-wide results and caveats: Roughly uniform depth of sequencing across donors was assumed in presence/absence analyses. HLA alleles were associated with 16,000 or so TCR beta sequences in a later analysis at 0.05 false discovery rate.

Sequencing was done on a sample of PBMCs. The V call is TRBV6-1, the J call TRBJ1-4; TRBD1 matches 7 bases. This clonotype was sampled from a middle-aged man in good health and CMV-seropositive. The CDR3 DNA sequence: TGTGCCAGCAGGCAATACAGGGGTGAGGAAAAACTGTTTTTT. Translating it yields CASRQYRGEEKLFF.